Listed below are T cell receptor beta chains from one sample, sequenced in a study of blood T cell repertoires in COVID-19. Data came from immunoSEQ multiplex PCR; TCRdb stores just in-frame clones and leaves some out. Of 150,000 or so clones in the sample, roughly 80% were seen once. Sequences were obtained from PBMCs or T cells enriched from blood (not recorded which). These receptors came from a woman aged 40 to 50 with acute COVID-19. Each CDR3 is given with its conserved first and last residue. The D gene is left open where the match is weak. Clone size is stated in some rows and not others, as once, few, many or a class when expanded.

size: -; D: -; J: TRBJ2-7; V: TRBV7-3; CDR3: CASSFGQFYEQYF; DNA: TGTGCCAGCAGCTTCGGACAGTTCTACGAGCAGTACTTC
size: -; D: TRBD1; J: TRBJ1-3; V: TRBV5-1; CDR3: CASSLQGVRGNTIYF; DNA: TGCGCCAGCAGCTTACAGGGGGTCCGTGGAAACACCATATATTTT
size: few; D: TRBD2; J: TRBJ2-7; V: TRBV5-4; CDR3: CASSLGRGSSYEQYF; DNA: TGTGCCAGCAGCTTGGGACGCGGGAGTAGCTACGAGCAGTACTTC
size: -; D: TRBD1; J: TRBJ2-7; V: TRBV27; CDR3: CASSLGTAHYEQYF; DNA: TGTGCCAGCAGTTTAGGGACAGCCCACTACGAGCAGTACTTC
size: -; D: TRBD1; J: TRBJ1-2; V: TRBV4-1; CDR3: CASSQDPRTGNDYTF; DNA: TGCGCCAGCAGCCAAGATCCGCGGACAGGGAACGACTACACCTTC
size: -; D: TRBD2; J: TRBJ2-7; V: TRBV2; CDR3: CASRVTSGREGYEQYF; DNA: TGTGCCAGCAGGGTGACTAGCGGGAGAGAAGGCTACGAGCAGTACTTC
size: -; D: -; J: TRBJ2-3; V: TRBV5-1; CDR3: CASSLQGVGDTQYF; DNA: TGCGCCAGCAGTCTACAGGGAGTTGGAGATACGCAGTATTTT
size: -; D: TRBD2; J: TRBJ2-2; V: TRBV7-9; CDR3: CASSKASGRDAGELFF; DNA: TGTGCCAGCAGCAAAGCTAGCGGGAGGGACGCCGGGGAGCTGTTTTTT
size: few; D: TRBD1; J: TRBJ1-6; V: TRBV6-1; CDR3: CASSVLGTAANSPLHF; DNA: TGTGCCAGCAGTGTCCTTGGGACAGCCGCTAATTCACCCCTCCACTTT
size: -; D: TRBD1; J: TRBJ2-3; V: TRBV5-1; CDR3: CASSRTGEGWTDTQYF; DNA: TGCGCCAGCAGCAGGACAGGGGAAGGGTGGACAGATACGCAGTATTTT
size: once; D: -; J: TRBJ2-5; V: TRBV6-2/TRBV6-3; CDR3: CASSYSREGETQYF; DNA: TGTGCCAGCAGTTACTCGCGAGAGGGAGAGACCCAGTACTTC
size: -; D: TRBD1; J: TRBJ1-2; V: TRBV3-1/TRBV3-2; CDR3: CASSRPGTGGRNYGYTF; DNA: TGTGCCAGCAGCCGTCCCGGGACAGGGGGAAGGAACTATGGCTACACCTTC
size: -; D: TRBD1; J: TRBJ1-1; V: TRBV7-6; CDR3: CASSLTPGQMNTEAFF; DNA: TGTGCCAGCAGCTTAACACCGGGACAGATGAACACTGAAGCTTTCTTT
size: -; D: -; J: TRBJ1-1; V: TRBV6-5; CDR3: CASGGFTEAFF; DNA: TGTGCCAGCGGGGGCTTCACTGAAGCTTTCTTT
size: few; D: TRBD1; J: TRBJ1-2; V: TRBV4-1; CDR3: CASSQDWRRRDRVDYGYTF; DNA: TGCGCCAGCAGCCAAGATTGGAGGAGGAGGGACAGGGTGGACTATGGCTACACCTTC
size: -; D: TRBD2; J: TRBJ2-2; V: TRBV3-1/TRBV3-2; CDR3: CASSSRKASGIGGELFF; DNA: TGTGCCAGCTCCTCAAGAAAAGCTAGCGGGATAGGCGGGGAGCTGTTTTTT
size: few; D: -; J: TRBJ1-2; V: TRBV14; CDR3: CASSQEDSLINGYTF; DNA: TGTGCCAGCAGCCAAGAGGACAGCCTCATCAATGGCTACACCTTC
size: -; D: -; J: TRBJ1-5; V: TRBV29-1; CDR3: CSVVDSYSNQPQHF; DNA: TGCAGCGTAGTTGACAGTTATAGCAATCAGCCCCAGCATTTT
size: few; D: TRBD2; J: TRBJ2-2; V: TRBV2; CDR3: CASSLGLAGDANTGELFF; DNA: TGTGCCAGCAGCCTAGGACTAGCGGGAGACGCGAACACCGGGGAGCTGTTTTTT
size: -; D: TRBD2; J: TRBJ2-2; V: TRBV6-5; CDR3: CASSPTSGRYKLFF; DNA: TGTGCCAGCAGTCCAACTAGCGGGAGATACAAGCTGTTTTTT
size: -; D: TRBD2; J: TRBJ2-3; V: TRBV11-2; CDR3: CASSQRLAGSTDTQYF; DNA: TGTGCCAGCAGCCAAAGACTAGCGGGAAGCACAGATACGCAGTATTTT
size: -; D: TRBD2; J: TRBJ2-3; V: TRBV2; CDR3: CASSVSGVGTDTQYF; DNA: TGTGCCAGCAGCGTCAGCGGGGTGGGCACAGATACGCAGTATTTT
size: -; D: -; J: TRBJ2-7; V: TRBV5-1; CDR3: CASSLSFSWSYEQYF; DNA: TGCGCCAGCAGCTTGTCCTTTAGTTGGTCCTACGAGCAGTACTTC
size: -; D: TRBD1; J: TRBJ2-6; V: TRBV28; CDR3: CASRGTGSSGANVLTF; DNA: TGTGCCAGCAGGGGGACAGGGTCCTCTGGGGCCAACGTCCTGACTTTC
size: -; D: -; J: TRBJ1-2; V: TRBV19; CDR3: CASSIVQKYGYTF; DNA: TGTGCCAGTAGTATAGTACAGAAGTATGGCTACACCTTC
size: few; D: TRBD1; J: TRBJ2-2; V: TRBV25-1; CDR3: CASSRPGQGTGELFF; DNA: TGTGCCAGCAGTAGACCGGGACAGGGAACCGGGGAGCTGTTTTTT
size: -; D: -; J: TRBJ1-1; V: TRBV7-9; CDR3: CASSPVQDSLNTEAFF; DNA: TGTGCCAGCAGCCCCGTCCAGGACAGCCTCAACACTGAAGCTTTCTTT
size: once; D: TRBD2; J: TRBJ2-5; V: TRBV2; CDR3: CASSELAGAAETQYF; DNA: TGTGCCAGCAGTGAGTTAGCGGGAGCAGCGGAGACCCAGTACTTC
size: -; D: TRBD1; J: TRBJ1-2; V: TRBV18; CDR3: CASSPGTGIYGYTF; DNA: TGTGCCAGCTCACCAGGGACAGGGATCTATGGCTACACCTTC
size: few; D: TRBD1; J: TRBJ2-7; V: TRBV18; CDR3: CASSPVAGGAEDEQYF; DNA: TGTGCCAGCTCACCAGTCGCAGGGGGCGCGGAGGATGAGCAGTACTTC
size: once; D: -; J: TRBJ1-1; V: TRBV19; CDR3: CASTPLGVTEAFF; DNA: TGTGCCAGTACCCCCCTGGGAGTTACTGAAGCTTTCTTT
size: few; D: -; J: TRBJ2-7; V: TRBV6-5; CDR3: CASRGGPQWNYEQYF; DNA: TGTGCCAGCAGGGGAGGACCTCAGTGGAACTACGAGCAGTACTTC
size: -; D: -; J: TRBJ2-1; V: TRBV20-1; CDR3: CSAVSGFPQFF; DNA: TGCAGTGCTGTTAGCGGCTTCCCCCAGTTCTTC
size: -; D: -; J: TRBJ1-1; V: TRBV5-4; CDR3: CASSSGTHTEAFF; DNA: TGTGCCAGCAGCTCCGGGACACACACTGAAGCTTTCTTT
size: -; D: TRBD2; J: TRBJ2-5; V: TRBV11-2; CDR3: CASSLDRLSSGRARSQYF; DNA: TGTGCCAGCAGCTTAGATCGGTTATCTAGCGGGAGGGCCCGGAGCCAGTACTTC
size: once; D: -; J: TRBJ2-2; V: TRBV29-1; CDR3: CSAAGQGMTGELFF; DNA: TGCAGCGCCGCCGGGCAGGGTATGACCGGGGAGCTGTTTTTT
size: once; D: TRBD1; J: TRBJ1-2; V: TRBV5-6; CDR3: CASSLARGQDGYTF; DNA: TGTGCCAGCAGCTTGGCCAGGGGGCAGGATGGCTACACCTTC
size: -; D: -; J: TRBJ2-5; V: TRBV18; CDR3: CASSPPVSETQYF; DNA: TGTGCCAGCTCACCACCCGTTTCAGAGACCCAGTACTTC
size: -; D: -; J: TRBJ1-1; V: TRBV20-1; CDR3: CSAYAGGGTFF; DNA: TGCAGTGCCTACGCGGGAGGGGGGACTTTCTTT
size: many; D: -; J: TRBJ1-5; V: TRBV2; CDR3: CASRQVPNQPQHF; DNA: TGTGCCAGCCGGCAGGTACCAAATCAGCCCCAGCATTTT
size: -; D: TRBD1; J: TRBJ1-4; V: TRBV7-9; CDR3: CASSPQTGGGRTNEKLFF; DNA: TGTGCCAGCAGCCCCCAGACAGGGGGCGGTCGGACTAATGAAAAACTGTTTTTT